This passage covers 17 T cell receptor beta chains from one sample sequenced in a study of molecular identifiers for immune sequencing clone quantification. TCRdb independently ran MiXCR on the PCR reads; one entry per CDR3 protein. Among 460,000 or so distinct CDR3 sequences listed, 20% to 25% were seen once. The specimen sequenced was naive CD8+ T cells from blood, with Jurkat cell RNA spiked in. Described subset: FACS-sorted CD8+CD4-CCR7+CD45RA+ naive T cells. Receptors were obtained from a human donor in good health. Some libraries in this study had Jurkat cell RNA spiked in.

Concerning this clonotype: A much larger clone lies one base from this, so it may be a read error. V is TRBV6-2 or TRBV6-3 and J is TRBJ1-5; perhaps TRBD1 as D (5 bases). The CDR3 contains 15 residues. V was clipped by 5 bases and J by 2 bases, with 13 bases between them. The germline CDR1 and CDR2 sequences are MNHEY and SVGEGT. As DNA, the CDR3 is TGTGCCAGCAGTACCAGACAGTCTTGCAATCAGCCCCAGCATTTT. Its protein is CASSTRQSCNQPQHF.

The sample holds many counts of this clonotype. The CDR3: CASSQDLAGNNQPQHF. The CDR3 DNA sequence: TGCGCCAGCAGCCAAGATCTGGCCGGGAACAATCAGCCCCAGCATTTT. The chain employs TRBV4-1 and TRBJ1-5; D remains ambiguous. This CDR3 is built from 16 residues. Per the germline V gene, CDR1 is MGHRA and CDR2 is YSYEKL. V was trimmed by 0 bases and J by 3 bases, leaving 12 bases between them.

On this clonotype: This may be a read error: a much more frequent sequence differs by one nucleotide. This chain joins TRBV28 and TRBJ1-1; 7 bases agree with TRBD1. This CDR3 is built from 14 residues. Germline V CDR1 and CDR2: MDHEN, SYDVKM. The CDR3: CASSFRGLGTGAFF. In DNA, the CDR3 is TGTGCCAGCAGTTTTAGGGGGCTGGGAACTGGAGCTTTCTTT.

This clonotype occurred a few times. The CDR3 DNA reads as TGTGCCAGCAGCTTAGGTCCCATGGTAGGCAATCAGCCCCAGCATTTT. It yields the protein CASSLGPMVGNQPQHF. The chain joins TRBV7-2 to TRBJ1-5; D remains unclear. Trimming stripped 1 base from V and 2 bases from J, with 12 bases between. CDR3 length: 16 amino acids. CDR1 is SGHTA, CDR2 FQGNSA, per germline.

Note on this clonotype: The conserved closing phenylalanine or tryptophan is absent in this CDR3, likely reflecting a read error. The chain combines TRBV12-3 or TRBV12-4 with TRBJ2-6, with TRBD1 matching over 8 bases. This CDR3 is 18 amino acids long. V lost 5 bases and J lost 3; bases outside the gene matches: 12. CDR3 DNA sequence: TGTGCCAGCAGTGCCCCCGGACAGGGAGTCGGTGGGGCCAACGTCCTGACTCTC. It codes for CASSAPGQGVGGANVLTL.

With regard to this clonotype: Mismatch with germline at one junction end may stem from a read error. CDR3 residues: CASSIALGDSPLHF. The CDR3 DNA is TGTGCCAGCAGCATAGCTCTTGGGGATTCACCCCTCCACTTT. This chain joins TRBV7-9 and TRBJ1-6; D is uncertain. Per germline, CDR1 SEHNR and CDR2 FQNEAQ (reference sequence). This CDR3 is 14 amino acids long.

The CDR3 reads CASSKDYRGRNQPQHF. The CDR3 nucleotides read TGTGCCAGCAGCAAGGATTACAGGGGACGTAATCAGCCCCAGCATTTT. The chain is built from TRBV5-8 and TRBJ1-5, with TRBD1 matching 7 bases. The germline V gene has CDR1 SGHTS and CDR2 YDEGEE. This CDR3 is 16 amino acids long. V lost 4 bases and J lost 4; bases outside the gene matches: 11.

A few counts support this clonotype. V is TRBV28 and J is TRBJ2-3, with D unresolved. V shed 6 bases and J shed 2 bases, with 15 bases lying between them. Germline V gives CDR1 MDHEN, CDR2 SYDVKM. The CDR3 is 15 residues long. CDR3 protein: CASSPPDRNTDTQYF. Written as DNA, the CDR3 is TGTGCCAGCAGCCCACCCGACCGAAACACAGATACGCAGTATTTT.

This clonotype appeared a few times. The rearrangement uses TRBV7-8 and TRBJ2-1; 7 bases align to TRBD1. With 5 bases clipped from V and 1 base from J, the junction kept 5 bases outside the gene matches. The CDR3 runs to 15 residues. CDR1 and CDR2 from the germline V gene are SGHVS and FQNEAQ. In DNA, the CDR3 is TGTGCCAGCAGCGCCGAGGGACAGTCCTACAATGAGCAGTTCTTC. This encodes CASSAEGQSYNEQFF. The full variable domain, with the rest looked up from reference TRBV7-8 and TRBJ2-1, is GAGVSQSPRYKVAKRGQDVALRCDPISGHVSLFWYQQALGQGPEFLTYFQNEAQLDKSGLPSDRFFAERPEGSVSTLKIQRTQQEDSAVYLCASSAEGQSYNEQFFGPGTRLTVL.

J is TRBJ1-6 and V is TRBV3-1; the D gene is possibly TRBD1 (5 bases). Germline CDR1 and CDR2: LGHDT and YNNKEL (reference sequence). CDR3 length equals 16 residues. V was cut by 4 bases and J by 14 bases, with 24 bases left in between. In DNA, the CDR3 is TGTGCCAGCAGCCCCCCTAGGGTGGCAGGGTATCTCTCCCTCCACTTT. Protein product: CASSPPRVAGYLSLHF.

This clonotype appeared many times. V and J are TRBV2 and TRBJ2-5; D is uncertain. The CDR3 loop spans 13 amino acids. Trimming took off 7 bases at V and 2 bases at J, with 11 bases between the two ends. CDR1 and CDR2 from the germline V gene are SNHLY and FYNNEI. The CDR3 protein is CASIQNLQETQYF. CDR3 DNA sequence: TGTGCCAGCATTCAAAATCTGCAAGAGACCCAGTACTTC. Looking up the rest from reference TRBV2 and TRBJ2-5 gives the full variable domain: EPEVTQTPSHQVTQMGQEVILRCVPISNHLYFYWYRQILGQKVEFLVSFYNNEISEKSEIFDDQFSVERPDGSNFTLKIRSTKLEDSAMYFCASIQNLQETQYFGPGTRLLVL.

This clonotype was seen more than once but under ten times. Since a much larger clone is just one base distant, this may be a read error. The gene calls are TRBV29-1 and TRBJ2-2; weak D call: TRBD1 (6 bases). The CDR3 contains 15 residues. The V end was cut by 6 bases, the J end by 7 bases, with 21 bases between. The germline gives CDR1 SQVTM, CDR2 ANQGSEA. Written as DNA, the CDR3 is TGCAGCGTCCCACAGGGATCGGACAAGGTCGGGGAGCTGTTTTTT. Translated, it gives CSVPQGSDKVGELFF.

The chain uses TRBV7-6 and TRBJ2-1, with D maybe TRBD2 (6 bases). V gave up 5 bases and J gave up 3 bases, with 14 bases separating them. CDR3 length equals 15 residues. The V gene's germline CDR1 is SGHVS and CDR2 FNYEAQ. The CDR3: CASSVRDSVYNEQFF. CDR3 DNA: TGTGCCAGCAGCGTTAGGGACTCAGTCTACAATGAGCAGTTCTTC.

A remark on this clonotype: At one end the junction does not follow the germline gene, possibly because of a read error. The chain employs TRBV4-1 and TRBJ2-3; maybe TRBD2 (6 bases). The germline gives CDR1 MGHRA, CDR2 YSYEKL. The CDR3 has 15 residues. The CDR3 sequence: CASRQGGAGTDTRYF. In nucleotides, the CDR3 is TGCGCCAGCAGGCAGGGCGGGGCTGGCACAGATACGCGGTATTTT.

J is TRBJ1-1 and V is TRBV30; D unclear. Trimming stripped 1 base from V and 0 bases from J, with 3 bases between. The CDR3 sequence is 12 residues long. The V gene's germline CDR1 is GTSNPN and CDR2 SVGIG (reference sequence). The CDR3 bases are TGTGCCTGGAGTGGGATGAACACTGAAGCTTTCTTT. Translating it yields CAWSGMNTEAFF. The complete variable domain, with remaining parts taken from reference TRBV30 and TRBJ1-1, reads SQTIHQWPATLVQPVGSPLSLECTVEGTSNPNLYWYRQAAGRGLQLLFYSVGIGQISSEVPQNLSASRPQDRQFILSSKKLLLSDSGFYLCAWSGMNTEAFFGQGTRLTVV.

The chain couples TRBV11-2 to TRBJ2-1, with D maybe TRBD2 (6 bases). This CDR3 comprises 15 residues. CDR1 and CDR2 (germline): SGHAT, FQNNGV. V was shortened by 1 base and J by 4 bases, with 11 bases between the two germline ends. Here the CDR3 DNA reads TGTGCCAGCAGCTTAGTGACTAGTTCTTACAATGAGCAGTTCTTC. Amino acid sequence: CASSLVTSSYNEQFF.

This chain uses TRBV7-8 with TRBJ1-2; unclear D gene. In germline, CDR1 is SGHVS, CDR2 FQNEAQ. There are 16 residues in the CDR3. V was cut by 6 bases and J by 0 bases, with 17 bases left in between. CDR3 amino acids: CASSPFLVDSNYGYTF. The CDR3 DNA reads as TGTGCCAGCAGTCCATTCCTTGTGGACTCTAACTATGGCTACACCTTC.